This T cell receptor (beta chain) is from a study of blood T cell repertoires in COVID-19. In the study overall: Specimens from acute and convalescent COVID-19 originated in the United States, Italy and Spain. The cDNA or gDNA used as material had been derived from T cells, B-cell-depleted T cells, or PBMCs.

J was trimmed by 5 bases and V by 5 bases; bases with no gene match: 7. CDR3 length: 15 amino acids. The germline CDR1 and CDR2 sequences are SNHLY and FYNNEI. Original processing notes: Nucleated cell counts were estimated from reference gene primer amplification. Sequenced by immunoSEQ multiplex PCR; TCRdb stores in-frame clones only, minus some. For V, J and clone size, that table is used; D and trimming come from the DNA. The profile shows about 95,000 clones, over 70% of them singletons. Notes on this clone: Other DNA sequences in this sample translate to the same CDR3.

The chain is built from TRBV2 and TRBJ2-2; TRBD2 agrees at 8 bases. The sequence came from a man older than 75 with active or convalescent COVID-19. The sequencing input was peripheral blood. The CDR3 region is CASSSGTRNTGELFF. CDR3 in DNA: TGTGCCAGCAGTTCCGGGACTAGAAATACCGGGGAGCTGTTTTTT.